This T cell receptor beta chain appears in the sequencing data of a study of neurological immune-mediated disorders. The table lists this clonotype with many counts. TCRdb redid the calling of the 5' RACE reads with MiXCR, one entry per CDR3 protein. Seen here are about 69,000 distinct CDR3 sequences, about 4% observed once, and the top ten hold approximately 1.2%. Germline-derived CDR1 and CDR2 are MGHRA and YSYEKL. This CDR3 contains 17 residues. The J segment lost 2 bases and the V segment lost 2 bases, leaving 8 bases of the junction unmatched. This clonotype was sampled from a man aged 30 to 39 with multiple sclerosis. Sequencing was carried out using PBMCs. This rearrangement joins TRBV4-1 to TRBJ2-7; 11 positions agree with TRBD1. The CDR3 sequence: CASSQRVGTGGAYEQYF. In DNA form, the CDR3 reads TGCGCCAGCAGCCAACGAGTCGGGACAGGGGGTGCCTACGAGCAGTACTTC.